The 29 T cell receptor beta chains in this list originate from one sample, sequenced in a study of T-cell reconstitution after alpha-beta-depleted transplantation in children. TCRbeta library construction was performed incorporating unique molecular identifiers. TCRdb independently ran MiXCR on the PCR reads; one entry per CDR3 protein. The data hold over 200,000 distinct CDR3 sequences, with about 8.7% observed a single time. The source was PBMCs, mostly from graft donor cells, collected 360 days after TCRalphabeta/CD19-depleted stem cell transplant. These receptors originate from a male patient aged 2 to 9 who had a stem cell transplant for acute myeloid leukemia, so the T cells may come from the graft donor.

This sequence joins TRBV7-9 and TRBJ2-1; D is possibly TRBD1 or TRBD2 (5 bases each). The germline V and J ends were trimmed by 5 bases and 2 bases, with 13 bases remaining between them. CDR1 is SEHNR, CDR2 FQNEAQ, per germline (reference sequence). The CDR3 runs 15 residues. The CDR3 DNA sequence: TGTGCCAGCAGCGGGACCGCCTTCCCCTACAATGAGCAGTTCTTC. This sequence encodes CASSGTAFPYNEQFF. Complete variable domain (other parts from reference TRBV7-9 and TRBJ2-1): DTGVSQNPRHKITKRGQNVTFRCDPISEHNRLYWYRQTLGQGPEFLTYFQNEAQLEKSRLLSDRFSAERPKGSFSTLEIQRTEQGDSAMYLCASSGTAFPYNEQFFGPGTRLTVL.

This clonotype was seen only once. The chain recombines TRBV7-9 with TRBJ2-1; unclear D gene. The ends were cut back, 5 bases at V and 6 bases at J, with 14 bases in the middle. Germline V lookup: CDR1 SEHNR, CDR2 FQNEAQ (reference sequence). This CDR3 contains 14 residues. The CDR3 bases are TGTGCCAGCAGCATTATCGGTGACTGCAATGAGCAGTTCTTC. This gives the protein CASSIIGDCNEQFF.

The V gene is TRBV20-1, the J gene TRBJ2-1; D gene uncertain. Germline-derived CDR1 and CDR2 are DFQATT and SNEGSKA (reference sequence). The CDR3 spans 13 residues. V dropped 5 bases and J dropped 0 bases, with 8 bases sitting between them. In DNA form, the CDR3 reads TGCAGTGCTGACCGAAGCTCCTACAATGAGCAGTTCTTC. It translates to CSADRSSYNEQFF.

This clonotype was observed many times. The chain carries TRBV6-2 or TRBV6-3 and TRBJ1-2; D is unclear. V shed 4 bases and J shed 6 bases, with 9 bases lying between them. The V gene's germline CDR1 is MNHEY and CDR2 SVGEGT. The CDR3 is made up of 12 amino acids. CDR3 coding DNA: TGTGCCAGCAGTTTCCCGGGGAATGGCTACACCTTC. This encodes CASSFPGNGYTF.

Details on this clonotype: One end of the junction is discordant with germline, which a read error may explain. V and J are TRBV3-1 and TRBJ2-1; no clear D. There are 17 residues in the CDR3. Germline V gene sequence: CDR1 LGHDT, CDR2 YNNKEL (reference sequence). CDR3 nucleotides: TGTGCCTGCAGCCAAGATGGTCGCAGAAAGGGTCTCAATGAGCAGTTCTTC. Protein: CACSQDGRRKGLNEQFF.

This chain links TRBV12-3 or TRBV12-4 with TRBJ1-3; no definite D call. V lost 3 bases to trimming and J lost 1 base, with 7 bases between them. The CDR3 totals 14 residues. The CDR3 here is CASSFRGSGNTIYF. CDR3 nucleotide sequence: TGTGCCAGCAGTTTTCGTGGGTCTGGAAACACCATATATTTT.

The V gene is TRBV11-2, the J gene TRBJ1-4; TRBD1 matches at 12 bases. The CDR3 is 17 amino acids. Germline trimming cut 7 bases from V and 0 bases from J; bases unmatched to any gene: 6. The germline V gene has CDR1 SGHAT and CDR2 FQNNGV. The CDR3 coding sequence is TGTGCCAGCACCCGGGGACAGGGGGCTGCAACTAATGAAAAACTGTTTTTT. It translates to CASTRGQGAATNEKLFF.

CDR3 protein: CASSPRTYSNQPQHF. Written as DNA, the CDR3 is TGTGCCAGCAGCCCCCGGACATATAGCAATCAGCCCCAGCATTTT. This chain uses TRBV12-3 or TRBV12-4 with TRBJ1-5; possibly TRBD1 for D (5 bases). The V end was cut by 6 bases, the J end by 0 bases, with 12 bases between. This CDR3 comprises 15 residues.

This clonotype has ten or more counts. J is TRBJ2-2 and V is TRBV19; tentatively, D is TRBD2 (5 bases). Trimming took off 8 bases at V and 1 base at J, with 11 bases between the two ends. Germline CDR1 is LNHDA and CDR2 is SQIVND (reference sequence). The CDR3 totals 14 residues. The CDR3 nucleotides are TGTGCCAGTCTACGAGAGGGGAACACCGGGGAGCTGTTTTTT. This sequence encodes CASLREGNTGELFF. Using reference TRBV19 and TRBJ2-2 for the parts outside the CDR3, the full variable domain is DGGITQSPKYLFRKEGQNVTLSCEQNLNHDAMYWYRQDPGQGLRLIYYSQIVNDFQKGDIAEGYSVSREKKESFPLTVTSAQKNPTAFYLCASLREGNTGELFFGEGSRLTVL.

The gene calls are TRBV12-3 or TRBV12-4 and TRBJ1-3, with TRBD1 as a possible D gene (6 bases). The CDR3 loop spans 18 amino acids. Trimming left V 7 bases short and J 2 bases short, with 24 bases between. DNA for the CDR3: TGTGCCAGCACTCCCGAGGGGGGGCAGTGGAAAGCTGGAAACACCATATATTTT. This encodes CASTPEGGQWKAGNTIYF.

This clonotype has a count of ten or more. The chain recombines TRBV12-3 or TRBV12-4 with TRBJ2-5; no clear D gene. This CDR3 is 11 amino acids long. The V end was cut by 5 bases, the J end by 6 bases, with 7 bases between. CDR3 nucleotide sequence: TGTGCCAGCAGTCCTGGAAAGACCCAGTACTTC. Amino acids: CASSPGKTQYF.

This clonotype occurred many times. This chain uses TRBV20-1 with TRBJ2-1; 8 bases map to TRBD2. Germline CDR1 and CDR2: DFQATT and SNEGSKA (reference sequence). The CDR3 loop spans 13 amino acids. The DNA for the CDR3 is TGCAGCCCTCTGGATGGCGGGAGGAATGAGCAGTTCTTC. This gives the protein CSPLDGGRNEQFF.

There are a few counts of this clonotype. The genes are TRBV4-2 and TRBJ2-3, with D possibly being TRBD2 (5 bases). The length of the CDR3 is 20 residues. V lost 1 base to trimming and J lost 0 bases, with 23 bases between them. The germline V gene encodes CDR1 LGHNA and CDR2 YNFKEQ. The CDR3 bases are TGTGCCAGCAGCCAAGTGGAAGGAGCGGCAATATTGAGTAGCACAGATACGCAGTATTTT. Its translation is CASSQVEGAAILSSTDTQYF.

The gene calls are TRBV28 and TRBJ2-7, with 8 bases lining up with TRBD2. V lost 8 bases and J lost 1; bases outside the gene matches: 19. The CDR3 totals 18 residues. Germline CDR1 reads MDHEN; CDR2 reads SYDVKM. The CDR3 is CASRRQTIGRAVSYEQYF. CDR3 DNA: TGTGCCAGCCGTCGACAGACGATCGGGAGGGCCGTTTCCTACGAGCAGTACTTC.

Ten or more counts support this clonotype. The genes are TRBV29-1 and TRBJ2-7; 13 bases map to TRBD2. After removal of 1 base from V and 5 bases from J, the junction contained 8 bases not matched to a gene. The CDR3 is 16 residues long. Germline CDR1 and CDR2: SQVTM and ANQGSEA. In DNA, the CDR3 is TGCAGCGTTGAAGGGACTAGCGGGAGAAAAGAGAACGAGCAGTACTTC. Residues: CSVEGTSGRKENEQYF.

This clonotype showed up just a few times. The V call is TRBV20-1, the J call TRBJ1-5, with D maybe TRBD1 (5 bases). This CDR3 is 14 amino acids long. Germline CDR1 reads DFQATT; CDR2 reads SNEGSKA (reference sequence). Trimming took 0 bases from V and 6 from J, leaving 12 bases between them. In DNA, the CDR3 is TGCAGTGCTAGAGAGGTTATAGGGACTCAGCCCCAGCATTTT. This codes for CSAREVIGTQPQHF.

The J gene is TRBJ2-3, the V gene TRBV5-1, with D maybe TRBD1 (6 bases). CDR1 SGHRS and CDR2 YFSETQ come from the germline V gene. V lost 7 bases to trimming and J lost 4 bases, with 16 bases between them. CDR3 length equals 14 residues. CDR3 bases: TGCGCCAGCGGATGGACAGCCCCCCCAGATACGCAGTATTTT. Amino acids: CASGWTAPPDTQYF. Variable domain in full (rest from reference TRBV5-1 and TRBJ2-3): KAGVTQTPRYLIKTRGQQVTLSCSPISGHRSVSWYQQTPGQGLQFLFEYFSETQRNKGNFPGRFSGRQFSNSRSEMNVSTLELGDSALYLCASGWTAPPDTQYFGPGTRLTVL.

This clonotype occurred many times. The V call is TRBV25-1, the J call TRBJ2-1, with D possibly being TRBD1 (6 bases). The CDR3 length is 15 residues. The V end lost 1 base, the J end lost 5 bases, and 12 bases lay between the germline ends. Per germline, CDR1 MGHDK and CDR2 SYGVNS. CDR3 sequence reads: CASSEFSGANNEQFF. The CDR3 DNA sequence: TGTGCCAGCAGTGAATTCTCAGGGGCTAACAATGAGCAGTTCTTC.

This clonotype was detected a few times. V gene TRBV29-1 combines with J gene TRBJ2-6; D might be TRBD1 (6 bases). There are 13 residues in the CDR3. Germline V gene data show CDR1 as SQVTM and CDR2 as ANQGSEA. V gave up 7 bases and J gave up 12 bases, with 19 bases separating them. This CDR3 is CSASRTDLGVLTF. The CDR3 bases are TGCAGCGCCTCCCGGACAGATCTCGGCGTCCTGACTTTC.

This clonotype was picked up many times. This sequence joins TRBV11-2 and TRBJ2-1; 8 bases map to TRBD1. In germline, CDR1 is SGHAT, CDR2 FQNNGV. The CDR3 is 16 residues long. After removal of 5 bases from V and 0 bases from J, the junction contained 6 bases not matched to a gene. The CDR3 DNA follows: TGTGCCAGCAGCCCTCAGGGGGCTAGCTCCTACAATGAGCAGTTCTTC. It specifies CASSPQGASSYNEQFF.

This clonotype was seen more than once but under ten times. The V call is TRBV20-1, the J call TRBJ2-7; 8 bases agree with TRBD1. V dropped 3 bases and J dropped 2; count of bases not matched to a gene: 6. Germline assignment: CDR1 DFQATT and CDR2 SNEGSKA (reference sequence). The CDR3 contains 14 residues. The CDR3 nucleotides read TGCAGTGCTAGGGAGACAGGGGCTACCTACGAGCAGTACTTC. This translates into CSARETGATYEQYF.

This clonotype was observed a handful of times. The rearrangement joins TRBV25-1 to TRBJ2-3; 9 bases fit TRBD2. With 7 bases clipped from V and 2 bases from J, the junction kept 10 bases outside the gene matches. The length of the CDR3 is 16 residues. The germline CDR1 and CDR2 sequences are MGHDK and SYGVNS. CDR3 in amino acids: CASTRRGGGVTDTQYF. In DNA form, the CDR3 reads TGTGCCAGCACCCGAAGGGGCGGGGGGGTCACAGATACGCAGTATTTT.

The chain uses TRBV12-3 or TRBV12-4 and TRBJ1-1; TRBD1 aligns across 10 bases. The CDR3 has 13 residues. V gave up 6 bases and J gave up 8 bases; unmatched junction bases: 6. In nucleotides, the CDR3 is TGTGCCAGCAGACTGGGACAGGGGACCGAAGCTTTCTTT. This sequence encodes CASRLGQGTEAFF.

The J gene is TRBJ2-3, the V gene TRBV29-1; TRBD2 is a possible D gene (6 bases). Trimming removed 8 bases at V and 2 bases at J, with 14 bases between. CDR1 and CDR2 (germline): SQVTM, ANQGSEA. This CDR3 spans 13 amino acids. DNA for the CDR3: TGCAGCACCGACCCGGGGGTCACAGATACGCAGTATTTT. It is translated as CSTDPGVTDTQYF.

V usage is TRBV5-1 and J usage is TRBJ1-1; 11 bases match TRBD1. Germline V gene lookup returns CDR1 SGHRS and CDR2 YFSETQ. The CDR3 consists of 13 residues. Germline trimming cut 8 bases from V and 7 bases from J; bases unmatched to any gene: 7. CDR3 loop: CASQTGTGGEAFF. The CDR3 nucleotides are TGCGCCAGTCAAACCGGGACAGGGGGTGAAGCTTTCTTT. Variable domain in full (rest from reference TRBV5-1 and TRBJ1-1): KAGVTQTPRYLIKTRGQQVTLSCSPISGHRSVSWYQQTPGQGLQFLFEYFSETQRNKGNFPGRFSGRQFSNSRSEMNVSTLELGDSALYLCASQTGTGGEAFFGQGTRLTVV.

The rearrangement uses TRBV5-1 and TRBJ1-1; a weak D match, TRBD1 (6 bases). The CDR3 is made up of 14 amino acids. The V gene lost 4 bases and the J gene lost 0 bases, with 10 bases spanning the gap. The V gene's germline CDR1 is SGHRS and CDR2 YFSETQ. DNA of the CDR3: TGCGCCAGCAGCCGGCGACAGGTGAACACTGAAGCTTTCTTT. Translated, it gives CASSRRQVNTEAFF. The entire variable domain, with the rest obtained from reference TRBV5-1 and TRBJ1-1, is as follows: KAGVTQTPRYLIKTRGQQVTLSCSPISGHRSVSWYQQTPGQGLQFLFEYFSETQRNKGNFPGRFSGRQFSNSRSEMNVSTLELGDSALYLCASSRRQVNTEAFFGQGTRLTVV.

This clonotype has more than one count but fewer than ten. The chain joins TRBV7-8 to TRBJ2-2; 9 bases are shared with TRBD2. The J segment lost 4 bases and the V segment lost 1 base, leaving 4 bases of the junction unmatched. The CDR3 extends over 16 amino acids. The germline V gene has CDR1 SGHVS and CDR2 FQNEAQ. The CDR3 protein is CASSLVASGITGELFF. Written as DNA, the CDR3 is TGTGCCAGCAGCTTAGTCGCTAGCGGGATCACCGGGGAGCTGTTTTTT.

As regards this clonotype: It is likely a read error, because the conserved phenylalanine at the end of the CDR3 is missing. The chain recombines TRBV28 with TRBJ1-6; D is uncertain. This CDR3 has 17 residues. V shed 1 base and J shed 7 bases, with 17 bases lying between them. The germline V gene has CDR1 MDHEN and CDR2 SYDVKM. In nucleotides, the CDR3 is TGTGCCAGCAGTTTATTCGCAGCCCAACTAAGGAATTCACCCCTCCACTGT. This gives the protein CASSLFAAQLRNSPLHC.

This clonotype showed up just a few times. V is TRBV7-3 and J is TRBJ2-1; D possibly corresponds to TRBD2 (6 bases). Germline CDR1 is SGHTA and CDR2 is FQGTGA. CDR3 size: 16 residues. Trimming removed 1 base at V and 6 bases at J, with 16 bases between. The CDR3 region is CASSLKASVSINEQFF. DNA of the CDR3: TGTGCCAGCAGCTTAAAGGCTAGCGTCTCTATCAATGAGCAGTTCTTC. The complete variable domain, with remaining parts taken from reference TRBV7-3 and TRBJ2-1, reads GAGVSQTPSNKVTEKGKYVELRCDPISGHTALYWYRQSLGQGPEFLIYFQGTGAADDSGLPNDRFFAVRPEGSVSTLKIQRTERGDSAVYLCASSLKASVSINEQFFGPGTRLTVL.